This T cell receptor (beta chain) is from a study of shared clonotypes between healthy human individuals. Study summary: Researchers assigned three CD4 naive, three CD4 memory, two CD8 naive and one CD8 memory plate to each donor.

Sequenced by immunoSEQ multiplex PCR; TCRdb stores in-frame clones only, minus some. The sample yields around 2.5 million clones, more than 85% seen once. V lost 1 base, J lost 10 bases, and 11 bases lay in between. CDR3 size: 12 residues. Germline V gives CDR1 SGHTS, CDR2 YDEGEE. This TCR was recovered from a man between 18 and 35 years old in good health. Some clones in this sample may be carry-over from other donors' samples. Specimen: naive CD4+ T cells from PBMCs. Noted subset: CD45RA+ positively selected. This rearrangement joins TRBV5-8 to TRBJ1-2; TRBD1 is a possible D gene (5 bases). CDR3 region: CASSLLGADYTF. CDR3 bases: TGTGCCAGCAGCTTGTTAGGGGCAGACTACACCTTC.